This T cell receptor beta chain was identified in a study of blood T cells in healthy people across ages. With a J-beta primer mix and a sample-barcoded 5' primer, a second PCR ran 7 to 11 cycles. TCRdb passed the 5' RACE reads through MiXCR, listing each CDR3 protein once. The sample shows under 750,000 distinct CDR3 sequences, around 48% of them seen only once. Sequenced: blood. The TCR sequence derives from a man aged 80 or over in good health.

DNA for the CDR3: TGCGCCAGCAGCCAAGGGGTCGGTAATTCACCCCTCCACTTT. Its protein product is CASSQGVGNSPLHF. The J gene is TRBJ1-6, the V gene TRBV4-3, with no clear D. Deletions cut 1 base from V and 6 bases from J, with 7 bases between. The CDR3 contains 14 residues. Germline values: CDR1 LGHNA, CDR2 YSLEER.